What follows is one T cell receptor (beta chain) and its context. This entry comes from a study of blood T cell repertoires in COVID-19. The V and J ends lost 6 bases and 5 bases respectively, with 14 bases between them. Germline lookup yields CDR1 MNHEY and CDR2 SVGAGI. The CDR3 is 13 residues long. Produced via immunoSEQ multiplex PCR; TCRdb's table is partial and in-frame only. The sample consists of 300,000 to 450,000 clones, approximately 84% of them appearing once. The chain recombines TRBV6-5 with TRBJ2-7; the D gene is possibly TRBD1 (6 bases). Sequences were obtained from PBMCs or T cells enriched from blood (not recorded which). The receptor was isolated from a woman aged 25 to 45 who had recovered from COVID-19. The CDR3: CASRGQGSNEQYF. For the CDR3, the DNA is TGTGCCAGCAGGGGGCAGGGGTCGAACGAGCAGTACTTC.